This T cell receptor (beta chain) was observed in a study of identifying expanded T cells in peripheral blood. The study, taken as a whole, reports: Across healthy donors, higher total template counts meant significantly greater roughly 2-week count variance. Over about two and four weeks, about 15 and 19 clones changed, versus around 1.3 between replicates.

The data were produced by immunoSEQ multiplex PCR, yet TCRdb's version contains in-frame clones alone and is incomplete. The sample shows over 75,000 clones, around 89% of them seen only once. During the collection period, no donor immune events like infections were recorded. V was clipped by 2 bases and J by 4 bases; unmatched bases: 4. The CDR3 length is 15 residues. The germline V gene has CDR1 SGDLS and CDR2 YYNGEE. A remark on this clone: Its antigen is currently unknown.

The sequence was collected from a person between 18 and 69 years old in good health. This sequence joins TRBV9 and TRBJ2-5; TRBD2 matches at 11 bases. Material: blood. The CDR3 DNA reads as TGTGCCAGCAGCGTGGGGGGGACTAGCGGAGAGACCCAGTACTTC. Translated: CASSVGGTSGETQYF.